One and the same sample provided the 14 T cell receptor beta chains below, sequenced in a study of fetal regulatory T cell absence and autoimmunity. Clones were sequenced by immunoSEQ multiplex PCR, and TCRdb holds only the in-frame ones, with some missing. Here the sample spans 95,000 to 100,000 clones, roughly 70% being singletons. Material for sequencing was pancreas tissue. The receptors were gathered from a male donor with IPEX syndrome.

The CDR3 is CASSTGPNSPLHF. DNA of the CDR3: TGTGCCAGCAGCACAGGTCCTAATTCACCCCTCCACTTT. The chain joins TRBV5-6 to TRBJ1-6; D may be TRBD1 (5 bases). This CDR3 spans 13 amino acids. The V gene's germline CDR1 is SGHDT and CDR2 YYEEEE. V was shortened by 4 bases and J by 6 bases, with 8 bases between the two germline ends.

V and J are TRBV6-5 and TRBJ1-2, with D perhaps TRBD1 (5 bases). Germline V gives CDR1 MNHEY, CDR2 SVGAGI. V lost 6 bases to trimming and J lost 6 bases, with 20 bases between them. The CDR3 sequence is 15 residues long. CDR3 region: CASSPAGVQGNGYTF. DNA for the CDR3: TGTGCCAGCAGCCCGGCGGGGGTTCAGGGAAATGGCTACACCTTC.

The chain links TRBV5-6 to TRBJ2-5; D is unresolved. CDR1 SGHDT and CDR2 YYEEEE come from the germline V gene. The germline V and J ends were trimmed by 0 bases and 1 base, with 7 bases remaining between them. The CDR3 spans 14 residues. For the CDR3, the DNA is TGTGCCAGCAGCTTGGCAGTAAGCCAAGAGACCCAGTACTTC. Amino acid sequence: CASSLAVSQETQYF. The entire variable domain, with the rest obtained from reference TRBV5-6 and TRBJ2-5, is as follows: DAGVTQSPTHLIKTRGQQVTLRCSPKSGHDTVSWYQQALGQGPQFIFQYYEEEERQRGNFPDRFSGHQFPNYSSELNVNALLLGDSALYLCASSLAVSQETQYFGPGTRLLVL.

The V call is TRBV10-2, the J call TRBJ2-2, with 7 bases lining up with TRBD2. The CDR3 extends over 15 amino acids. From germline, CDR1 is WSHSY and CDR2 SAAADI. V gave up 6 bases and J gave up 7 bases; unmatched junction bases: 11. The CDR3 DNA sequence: TGCGCCAGCAGCCGGGGGGACTCCCCCAGCGGGGAGCTGTTTTTT. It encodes CASSRGDSPSGELFF.

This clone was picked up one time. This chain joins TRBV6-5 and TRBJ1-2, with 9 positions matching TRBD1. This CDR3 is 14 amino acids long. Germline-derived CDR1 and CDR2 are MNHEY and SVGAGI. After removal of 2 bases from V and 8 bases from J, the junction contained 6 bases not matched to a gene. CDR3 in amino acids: CASSYTGQGDGYTF. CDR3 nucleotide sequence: TGTGCCAGCAGTTACACGGGACAGGGTGACGGCTACACCTTC.

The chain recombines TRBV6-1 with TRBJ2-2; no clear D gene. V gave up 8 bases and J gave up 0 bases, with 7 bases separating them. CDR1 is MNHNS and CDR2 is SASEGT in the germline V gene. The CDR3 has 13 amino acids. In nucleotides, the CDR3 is TGTGCCAGCGGTCGCGCGAACACCGGGGAGCTGTTTTTT. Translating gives CASGRANTGELFF.

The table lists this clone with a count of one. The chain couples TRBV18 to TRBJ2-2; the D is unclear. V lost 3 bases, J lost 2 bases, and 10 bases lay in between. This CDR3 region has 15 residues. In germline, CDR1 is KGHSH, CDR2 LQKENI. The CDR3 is CASSPAPLNTGELFF. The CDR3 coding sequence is TGTGCCAGCTCACCGGCTCCCCTAAACACCGGGGAGCTGTTTTTT.

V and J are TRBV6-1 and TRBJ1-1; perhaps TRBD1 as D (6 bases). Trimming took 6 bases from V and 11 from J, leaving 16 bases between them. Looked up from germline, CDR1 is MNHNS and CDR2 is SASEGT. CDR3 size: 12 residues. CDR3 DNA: TGTGCCAGCAGATCCCCGGACAGCGTTGCTTTCTTT. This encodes CASRSPDSVAFF.

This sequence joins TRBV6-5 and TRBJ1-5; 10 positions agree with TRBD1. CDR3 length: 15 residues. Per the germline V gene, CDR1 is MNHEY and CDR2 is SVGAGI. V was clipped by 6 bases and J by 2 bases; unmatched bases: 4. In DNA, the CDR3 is TGTGCCAGCAGCACCGGGACAGGGGGCAATCAGCCCCAGCATTTT. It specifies CASSTGTGGNQPQHF.

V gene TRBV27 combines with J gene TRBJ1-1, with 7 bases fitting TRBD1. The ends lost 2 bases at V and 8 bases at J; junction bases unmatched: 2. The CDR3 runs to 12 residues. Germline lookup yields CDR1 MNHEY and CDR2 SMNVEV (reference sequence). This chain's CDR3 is CASSLPGQEAFF. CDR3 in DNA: TGTGCCAGCAGTTTACCGGGACAGGAAGCTTTCTTT.

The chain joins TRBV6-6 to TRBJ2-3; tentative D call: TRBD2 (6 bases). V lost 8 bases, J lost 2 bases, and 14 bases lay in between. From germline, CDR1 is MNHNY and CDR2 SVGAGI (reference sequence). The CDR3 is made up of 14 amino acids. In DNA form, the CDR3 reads TGTGCCAGCTCCCGGGACTCTTCCACAGATACGCAGTATTTT. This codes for CASSRDSSTDTQYF.

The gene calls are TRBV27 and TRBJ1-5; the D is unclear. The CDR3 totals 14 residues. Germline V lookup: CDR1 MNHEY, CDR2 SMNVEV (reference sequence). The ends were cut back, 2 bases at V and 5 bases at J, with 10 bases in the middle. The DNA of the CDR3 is TGTGCCAGCAGTTTAGAGGGTTATCATCAGCCCCAGCATTTT. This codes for CASSLEGYHQPQHF.

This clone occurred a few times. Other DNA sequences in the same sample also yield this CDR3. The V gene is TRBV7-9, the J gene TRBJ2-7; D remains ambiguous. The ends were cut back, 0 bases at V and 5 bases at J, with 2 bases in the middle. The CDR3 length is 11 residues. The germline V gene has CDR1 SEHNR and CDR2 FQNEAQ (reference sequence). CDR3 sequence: CASSLADEQYF. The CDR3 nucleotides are TGTGCCAGCAGCTTAGCAGACGAGCAGTACTTC.

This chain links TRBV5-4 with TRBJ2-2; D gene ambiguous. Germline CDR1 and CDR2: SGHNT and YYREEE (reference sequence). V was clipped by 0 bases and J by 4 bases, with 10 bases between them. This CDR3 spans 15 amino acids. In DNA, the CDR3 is TGTGCCAGCAGCTTGGGGGGTTTCGTCACCGGGGAGCTGTTTTTT. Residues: CASSLGGFVTGELFF.